The T cell receptor beta chain under discussion was sequenced for a study of beta chain features in type 1 diabetes. Ten or more counts support this clone. The study reverse transcribed the entire isolated RNA, so it sequenced expressed TCRB transcripts. Sequencing used immunoSEQ multiplex PCR; TCRdb keeps in-frame clones, though not all of them. The sample lists 250,000 to 400,000 clones, 11% to 15% occurring once. V lost 5 bases, J lost 7 bases, and 8 bases stayed unmatched. CDR1 is MDHEN, CDR2 SYDVKM, per germline. There are 15 residues in the CDR3. The source is a man younger than 45 in good health. The chain employs TRBV28 and TRBJ1-6; 7 positions match TRBD1. Material for sequencing was central memory CD4+ T cells from blood. CDR3 nucleotide sequence: TGTGCCAGCAGTCCTCGACAGGGAACCAATTCACCCCTCCACTTT. This translates into CASSPRQGTNSPLHF.